These 16 T cell receptor beta chains originate from one sample sequenced in a study of spatial heterogeneity in lung cancer. TCRdb ran MiXCR on the 5' RACE reads and lists one entry per CDR3 protein. Of more than 25,000 distinct CDR3 sequences listed, less than 6.5% are singletons. Time point denoted: blood at routine non-recurrence follow-up after resection. The sequenced sample was PBMCs, obtained at follow-up. All receptors derive from a female donor with early-stage non-small cell lung cancer.

This clonotype showed up many times. CDR3 amino acids: CASSTTGGDGTDTQYF. CDR3 nucleotides: TGTGCCAGCAGTACCACAGGGGGCGACGGCACAGATACGCAGTATTTT. This sequence joins TRBV6-6 and TRBJ2-3, with 9 bases matching TRBD1. The CDR3 totals 16 residues. The ends lost 5 bases at V and 1 base at J; junction bases unmatched: 7. Per the germline V gene, CDR1 is MNHNY and CDR2 is SVGAGI (reference sequence).

In this sample, this clonotype turned up many times. The chain has TRBV10-3 and TRBJ2-2, with TRBD1 identical over 9 bases. The length of the CDR3 is 15 residues. V lost 5 bases to trimming and J lost 1 base; unmatched junction nucleotides: 2. Germline values: CDR1 ENHRY, CDR2 SYGVKD. CDR3 in amino acids: CAISPGQGNTGELFF. In DNA, the CDR3 is TGTGCCATCAGTCCGGGACAGGGGAACACCGGGGAGCTGTTTTTT.

The chain uses TRBV4-2 and TRBJ2-3; TRBD1 matches at 10 bases. The ends lost 0 bases at V and 3 bases at J; junction bases unmatched: 6. Germline values: CDR1 LGHNA, CDR2 YNFKEQ. The CDR3 covers 17 residues. CDR3 in DNA: TGTGCCAGCAGCCAAGAAGGGGGGACAGGGGTAACAGATACGCAGTATTTT. Its protein is CASSQEGGTGVTDTQYF.

Many counts were recorded for this clonotype. This chain links TRBV12-3 or TRBV12-4 with TRBJ1-6; D is unresolved. V was shortened by 4 bases and J by 8 bases, with 15 bases between the two germline ends. This CDR3 is 15 amino acids long. CDR3 in amino acids: CASSSFRLRDSPLHF. CDR3 DNA sequence: TGTGCCAGCAGTTCCTTCCGGCTAAGGGATTCACCCCTCCACTTT.

This clonotype came up once. A much larger clone differs by one base, so this may be a read error. V is TRBV6-5 and J is TRBJ2-1, with 11 bases fitting TRBD2. The CDR3 extends over 18 amino acids. CDR1 and CDR2 (germline): MNHEY, SVGAGI. The CDR3 sequence: CASKHVAGGSSSYNDQFF. CDR3 coding DNA: TGTGCCAGCAAACACGTAGCGGGGGGGTCGAGCTCCTACAATGATCAGTTCTTC.

This clonotype was picked up many times. The chain joins TRBV9 to TRBJ2-7; D is possibly TRBD1 (5 bases). V gave up 4 bases and J gave up 5 bases, with 13 bases separating them. The CDR3 has 13 residues. Germline CDR1 is SGDLS and CDR2 is YYNGEE. CDR3 in amino acids: CASSTTGNDEQYF. In DNA form, the CDR3 reads TGTGCCAGCAGCACAACAGGTAACGACGAGCAGTACTTC.

This clonotype came up once. This rearrangement joins TRBV19 to TRBJ2-7; 12 positions match TRBD1. The V and J ends lost 4 bases and 5 bases, in that order; junction bases with no gene match: 6. CDR1 and CDR2 from the germline V gene are LNHDA and SQIVND (reference sequence). CDR3 size: 15 residues. The CDR3 is CASSKAGQGAHEQYF. The CDR3 nucleotides read TGTGCCAGTAGTAAGGCGGGACAGGGGGCTCACGAGCAGTACTTC.

This clonotype appeared many times. The chain joins TRBV29-1 to TRBJ2-7; maybe TRBD1 (6 bases). Germline assignment: CDR1 SQVTM and CDR2 ANQGSEA. The CDR3 length is 13 residues. V lost 4 bases and J 6 bases, leaving 16 bases between the germline ends. CDR3 DNA sequence: TGCAGCGTTGGACTTGTTGCAGGGGTCGAGCAGTACTTC. Amino acids: CSVGLVAGVEQYF.

This clonotype was counted at least ten times. The chain employs TRBV11-2 and TRBJ1-1; D is possibly TRBD1 (5 bases). Trimming removed 5 bases from V and 6 bases from J, with 13 bases in between. This CDR3 spans 13 amino acids. CDR1 is SGHAT and CDR2 is FQNNGV in the germline V gene. The CDR3 nucleotides are TGTGCCAGCAGCGCATATGAGGGGTCTGAAGCTTTCTTT. It specifies CASSAYEGSEAFF.

There are many counts of this clonotype. This chain connects TRBV18 to TRBJ2-1; 8 bases match TRBD2. Germline lookup yields CDR1 KGHSH and CDR2 LQKENI. This CDR3 contains 18 residues. With V trimmed by 3 bases and J by 0 bases, 10 bases remained unmatched. The CDR3 DNA reads as TGTGCCAGCTCACCTTCCCTAGCGGGCCGCAGCTCCTACAATGAGCAGTTCTTC. Its translation: CASSPSLAGRSSYNEQFF.

This clonotype has at least ten counts. The J gene is TRBJ1-6, the V gene TRBV29-1, with TRBD1 identical over 10 bases. The CDR3 length is 13 residues. The V gene's germline CDR1 is SQVTM and CDR2 ANQGSEA. After removal of 4 bases from V and 7 bases from J, the junction contained 1 base not matched to a gene. CDR3 DNA sequence: TGCAGCGTTGGGACAGGGGGAAATTCACCCCTCCACTTT. This codes for CSVGTGGNSPLHF.

This clonotype has at least ten counts. The chain couples TRBV7-2 to TRBJ2-2; D may be TRBD1 or TRBD2 (5 bases each). The CDR3 sequence is 16 residues long. In germline, CDR1 is SGHTA, CDR2 FQGNSA. V was pared by 4 bases and J by 3 bases, with 15 bases between. CDR3 in amino acids: CASSSRRDLYTGELFF. Written as DNA, the CDR3 is TGTGCCAGCAGCTCCCGCCGGGACCTTTACACCGGGGAGCTGTTTTTT.

This clonotype occurred a few times. This chain links TRBV3-1 with TRBJ2-1; 14 nucleotides line up with TRBD2. Germline CDR1 is LGHDT and CDR2 is YNNKEL (reference sequence). The CDR3 length is 15 residues. Trimming took 5 bases from V and 12 from J; bases not matched to a gene: 9. The CDR3, as DNA: TGTGCCAGCAGCTACGGGACTAGCGGGAGTAACGGGCAGTTCTTC. Its protein is CASSYGTSGSNGQFF.

This clonotype was recorded at least ten times. The chain couples TRBV7-2 to TRBJ2-1; weak D call: TRBD2 (6 bases). Germline CDR1 SGHTA, CDR2 FQGNSA. The CDR3 runs 16 residues. The ends were cut back, 0 bases at V and 0 bases at J, with 9 bases in the middle. CDR3 sequence reads: CASSLASSASYNEQFF. CDR3 in DNA: TGTGCCAGCAGCTTAGCCTCTAGCGCCTCCTACAATGAGCAGTTCTTC. Full variable domain (missing parts from reference TRBV7-2 and TRBJ2-1): GAGVSQSPSNKVTEKGKDVELRCDPISGHTALYWYRQSLGQGLEFLIYFQGNSAPDKSGLPSDRFSAERTGGSVSTLTIQRTQQEDSAVYLCASSLASSASYNEQFFGPGTRLTVL.

On this clonotype itself: A read error may be the cause here, since a much bigger clone is one base away. Because the CDR3 is missing its conserved closing phenylalanine or tryptophan, this is likely a read error. V and J are TRBV20-1 and TRBJ2-1; 11 nucleotides agree with TRBD2. CDR3 length: 14 residues. CDR1 DFQATT and CDR2 SNEGSKA come from the germline V gene (reference sequence). The DNA for the CDR3 is TGCAGCGCAACCGGGACTAGCGGATTCAATGAGCAGTTCTCC. Translation: CSATGTSGFNEQFS.

This clonotype was seen many times. The rearrangement uses TRBV7-2 and TRBJ2-1, with D possibly matching TRBD2 (5 bases). This CDR3 contains 15 residues. Deletions cut 3 bases from V and 8 bases from J, with 17 bases between. Germline V lookup: CDR1 SGHTA, CDR2 FQGNSA. As DNA, the CDR3 is TGTGCCAGCAGCTTGGCTCGTCTCGCGGGTCATGAGCAGTTCTTC. This gives the protein CASSLARLAGHEQFF.